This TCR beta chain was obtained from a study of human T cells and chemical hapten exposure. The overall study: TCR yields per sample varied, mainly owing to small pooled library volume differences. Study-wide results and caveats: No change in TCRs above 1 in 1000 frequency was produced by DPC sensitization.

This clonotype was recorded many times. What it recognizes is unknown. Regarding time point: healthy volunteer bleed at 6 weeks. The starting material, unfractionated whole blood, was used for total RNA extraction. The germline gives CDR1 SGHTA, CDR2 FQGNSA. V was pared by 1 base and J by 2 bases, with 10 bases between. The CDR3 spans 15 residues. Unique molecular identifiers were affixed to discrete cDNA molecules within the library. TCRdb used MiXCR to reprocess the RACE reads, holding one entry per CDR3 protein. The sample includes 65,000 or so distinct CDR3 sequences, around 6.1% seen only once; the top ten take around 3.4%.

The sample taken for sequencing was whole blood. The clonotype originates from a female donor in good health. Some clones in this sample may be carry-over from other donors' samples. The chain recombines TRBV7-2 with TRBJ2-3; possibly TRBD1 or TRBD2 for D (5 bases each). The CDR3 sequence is CASSLGGGLTDTQYF. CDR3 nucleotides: TGTGCCAGCAGCTTAGGTGGGGGTCTCACAGATACGCAGTATTTT.